What follows is one T cell receptor beta chain and its context. This entry comes from a study of T cells expressing NK-cell markers. Turning to the study itself: The authors sequenced eight donors, of whom seven were HCMV-seropositive and one was seronegative.

CDR1 and CDR2 (germline): MNHEY, SMNVEV (reference sequence). This CDR3 contains 15 residues. TCRdb re-called the 5' RACE reads and shows each CDR3 protein once, DNA omitted. Reported are roughly 120,000 distinct CDR3 sequences; the ten largest clones contain about 18%. The chain links TRBV27 to TRBJ2-5; lacking DNA, the TRBD1 call made by TCRdb goes unchecked. The specimen sequenced was blood T cells: a sorted CD56 or NKG2C T cell subset, CD4+ or CD8+ T cells, or bulk PBMC T cells (not recorded which). The receptor comes from a woman aged 18-70 years in good health. The chain's CDR3 is CASSWTLTRGETQYF.